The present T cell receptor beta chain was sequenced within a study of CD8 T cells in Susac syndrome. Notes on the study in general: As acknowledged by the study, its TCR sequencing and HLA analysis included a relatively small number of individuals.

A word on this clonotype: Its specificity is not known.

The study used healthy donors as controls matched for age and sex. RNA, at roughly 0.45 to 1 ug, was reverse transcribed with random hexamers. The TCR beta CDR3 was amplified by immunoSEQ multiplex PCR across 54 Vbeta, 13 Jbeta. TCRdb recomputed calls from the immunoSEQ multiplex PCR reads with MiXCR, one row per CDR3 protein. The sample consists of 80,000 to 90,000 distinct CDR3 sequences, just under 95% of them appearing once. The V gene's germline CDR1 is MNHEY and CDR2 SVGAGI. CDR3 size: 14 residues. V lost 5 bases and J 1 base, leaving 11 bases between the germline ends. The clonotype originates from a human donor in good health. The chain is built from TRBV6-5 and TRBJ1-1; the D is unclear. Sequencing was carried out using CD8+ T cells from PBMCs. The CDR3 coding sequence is TGTGCCAGCAGTCCCGAGCACCCGAACACTGAAGCTTTCTTT. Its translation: CASSPEHPNTEAFF.